This T cell receptor (beta chain) comes out of a study of T cells in Graves' hyperthyroidism and ophthalmopathy. Template material for amplifying TCR beta CDR3 regions consisted of RNA transcripts. First-round RT-PCR of the TCR CDR3 relied on the HTBI primer set. TCRdb passed the multiplex PCR reads through MiXCR, listing each CDR3 protein once. The sample yields about 720,000 distinct CDR3 sequences, approximately 19% seen once. The length of the CDR3 is 15 residues. Germline CDR1 and CDR2: SGHRS and YFSETQ. Trimming shortened V by 0 bases and J by 9 bases, and 13 bases separated the two germline ends.

This receptor was identified in a woman in her forties or fifties with Graves' hyperthyroidism that later progressed to Graves' ophthalmopathy. V gene TRBV5-1 combines with J gene TRBJ1-6; D not certain. Material: blood. CDR3 in amino acids: CASSLDSGKGSPLHF. CDR3 nucleotides: TGCGCCAGCAGCTTGGATTCGGGAAAGGGTTCACCCCTCCACTTT.